The text below deals with one T cell receptor (beta chain). The data stem from a study of blood T cell repertoires in COVID-19. Study information: The United States, Italy and Spain provided the acute and convalescent COVID-19 samples. PBMCs, B-cell-depleted T cells, or T cells provided the cDNA or gDNA that made up the material.

Original data processing: The authors estimated nucleated cell counts from reference gene primer amplification. Assay: immunoSEQ multiplex PCR; the TCRdb copy retains only in-frame clones and omits some. Clone size and V and J calls were adopted from that table, with D and trimming inferred from the DNA. The sample has around 140,000 clones, 88% seen once. V was trimmed by 0 bases and J by 4 bases, leaving 16 bases between them. The CDR3 length is 16 residues. Germline values: CDR1 SGHDN, CDR2 FVKESK. Sequenced material: peripheral blood. The TCR sequence derives from a human donor in a cohort sampled during active COVID-19. V gene TRBV14 combines with J gene TRBJ2-7; no definite D call. The CDR3 here is CASSQEAIALTYEQYF. In nucleotides, the CDR3 is TGTGCCAGCAGCCAAGAAGCAATAGCTCTAACTTACGAGCAGTACTTC.